This is a list of T cell receptor beta chains from one sample in a study of control samples from healthy donors and cancer patients. Measured with immunoSEQ multiplex PCR; TCRdb has only the in-frame clones, and not every one. This table holds 150,000 to 200,000 clones, around 90% found once. What was sequenced was blood. The receptors were gathered from a woman in her 30s in good health. Each CDR3 is given with its conserved first and last residue. Each record gives: clone size, D gene, V gene, J gene, CDR3 DNA, CDR3 protein. D genes are given only for firm matches. The listing skips clone size in some rows; elsewhere it reads once, few, many or a size class.

clone_size: NA
d_call: NA
v_call: TRBV5-1
j_call: TRBJ2-1
cdr3_nt: TGCGCCAGCAGCTTGTCTTACTCCTACAATGAGCAGTTCTTC
cdr3_aa: CASSLSYSYNEQFF

clone_size: NA
d_call: NA
v_call: TRBV6-1
j_call: TRBJ2-5
cdr3_nt: TGTGCCAGCAGTGAACCGGGGCTGGGAGAGACCCAGTACTTC
cdr3_aa: CASSEPGLGETQYF

clone_size: NA
d_call: NA
v_call: TRBV25-1
j_call: TRBJ1-4
cdr3_nt: TGTGCCAGCCGACATGAAACTAGACAACTGTTTTTT
cdr3_aa: CASRHETRQLFF

clone_size: NA
d_call: TRBD2
v_call: TRBV27
j_call: TRBJ2-1
cdr3_nt: TGTGCCAGCAGTTCTACCGGGACTAGCGCCCGCAATGAGCAGTTCTTC
cdr3_aa: CASSSTGTSARNEQFF

clone_size: once
d_call: TRBD1
v_call: TRBV3-1/TRBV3-2
j_call: TRBJ2-2
cdr3_nt: TGTGCCAGCAGCCAAGAGACAGGGGGGTTAACCGGGGAGCTGTTTTTT
cdr3_aa: CASSQETGGLTGELFF

clone_size: NA
d_call: TRBD1
v_call: TRBV9
j_call: TRBJ2-1
cdr3_nt: TGTGCCAGCAGCGAGTCCGGGACAGCTAGTTACAATGAGCAGTTCTTC
cdr3_aa: CASSESGTASYNEQFF

clone_size: once
d_call: NA
v_call: TRBV19
j_call: TRBJ2-7
cdr3_nt: TGTGCCAGTAGTATAGGGGGGACGAGACCCTACGAGCAGTACTTC
cdr3_aa: CASSIGGTRPYEQYF

clone_size: NA
d_call: TRBD1
v_call: TRBV5-1
j_call: TRBJ2-7
cdr3_nt: TGCGCCAGCAGCTTCGGGACAGGGCCGGGCGAGCAGTACTTC
cdr3_aa: CASSFGTGPGEQYF

clone_size: NA
d_call: TRBD2
v_call: TRBV28
j_call: TRBJ2-7
cdr3_nt: TGTGCCAGCAGTTACCCGGGACTAGCGAATTACGAGCAGTACTTC
cdr3_aa: CASSYPGLANYEQYF

clone_size: NA
d_call: NA
v_call: TRBV4-2
j_call: TRBJ2-7
cdr3_nt: TGTGCCAGCAGCCAAGAAATGAACGACGAGCAGTACTTC
cdr3_aa: CASSQEMNDEQYF

clone_size: NA
d_call: NA
v_call: TRBV6-1
j_call: TRBJ2-7
cdr3_nt: TGTGCCAGCAGTGAAGCGGGGACCCCCTACGAGCAGTACTTC
cdr3_aa: CASSEAGTPYEQYF

clone_size: NA
d_call: NA
v_call: TRBV28
j_call: TRBJ1-2
cdr3_nt: TGTGCCAGCAGTACCAGAGGGGGTTCAAACTATGGCTACACCTTC
cdr3_aa: CASSTRGGSNYGYTF

clone_size: NA
d_call: TRBD1
v_call: TRBV7-2
j_call: TRBJ1-5
cdr3_nt: TGTGCCAGCAGCTTAGTTTGTCAGGGGGGGTTCAATCAGCCCCAGCATTTT
cdr3_aa: CASSLVCQGGFNQPQHF

clone_size: NA
d_call: TRBD2
v_call: TRBV4-2
j_call: TRBJ2-1
cdr3_nt: TGTGCCAGCAGCCAAGTCTCGACTAGCGGGAGCCACAATGAGCAGTTCTTC
cdr3_aa: CASSQVSTSGSHNEQFF

clone_size: NA
d_call: NA
v_call: TRBV19
j_call: TRBJ2-2
cdr3_nt: TGTGCCAGTGGGGACCTCCCTACCGGGGAGCTGTTTTTT
cdr3_aa: CASGDLPTGELFF

clone_size: NA
d_call: NA
v_call: TRBV27
j_call: TRBJ2-3
cdr3_nt: TGTGCCAGCAGTTTATCAGGGGGAGCTAGCACAGATACGCAGTATTTT
cdr3_aa: CASSLSGGASTDTQYF

clone_size: NA
d_call: NA
v_call: TRBV5-1
j_call: TRBJ2-3
cdr3_nt: TGCGCCAGCAGCTTGGCGGGCCCAGGGCAGGGTGATACGCAGTATTTT
cdr3_aa: CASSLAGPGQGDTQYF

clone_size: NA
d_call: TRBD2
v_call: TRBV12-3/TRBV12-4
j_call: TRBJ2-7
cdr3_nt: TGTGCCAGCAGTTCTAGCGGAACCTACGAGCAGTACTTC
cdr3_aa: CASSSSGTYEQYF

clone_size: once
d_call: NA
v_call: TRBV4-3
j_call: TRBJ2-1
cdr3_nt: TGCGCCAGCAGCCAAGATCGGGGGGCCGGTGAGCAGTTCTTC
cdr3_aa: CASSQDRGAGEQFF

clone_size: NA
d_call: NA
v_call: TRBV7-9
j_call: TRBJ1-3
cdr3_nt: TGTGCCAGCAGCTTGACGGTCTCTGGAAACACCATATATTTT
cdr3_aa: CASSLTVSGNTIYF

clone_size: NA
d_call: TRBD2
v_call: TRBV5-8
j_call: TRBJ2-3
cdr3_nt: TGTGCCAGCAGCCCTGGGGTAGCGGGAGGTGGCACAGATACGCAGTATTTT
cdr3_aa: CASSPGVAGGGTDTQYF

clone_size: once
d_call: NA
v_call: TRBV5-1
j_call: TRBJ2-1
cdr3_nt: TGCGCCAGCAGCTTGGGGGGTCTTAGCGTTGAGCAGTTCTTC
cdr3_aa: CASSLGGLSVEQFF

clone_size: NA
d_call: TRBD1
v_call: TRBV19
j_call: TRBJ1-1
cdr3_nt: TGTGCCAGTATGAGGGACAGGGGGTACACTGAAGCTTTCTTT
cdr3_aa: CASMRDRGYTEAFF

clone_size: NA
d_call: NA
v_call: TRBV28
j_call: TRBJ2-7
cdr3_nt: TGTGCCAGCAGTTTCGGTGGGGGCGGCTACGAGCAGTACTTC
cdr3_aa: CASSFGGGGYEQYF

clone_size: NA
d_call: TRBD1
v_call: TRBV5-1
j_call: TRBJ2-1
cdr3_nt: TGCGCCAGCCGTCGGACAGGGGCCAATGAGCAGTTCTTC
cdr3_aa: CASRRTGANEQFF

clone_size: NA
d_call: NA
v_call: TRBV5-1
j_call: TRBJ2-1
cdr3_nt: TGCGCCAGCAGCTTGGGCCCCAATAGACTCCTCCCCCCGACTTACAATGAGCAGTTCTTC
cdr3_aa: CASSLGPNRLLPPTYNEQFF

clone_size: NA
d_call: TRBD1
v_call: TRBV6-2/TRBV6-3
j_call: TRBJ2-7
cdr3_nt: TGTGCCAGCAGTCCGGGGGACAGGACCTACGAGCAGTACTTC
cdr3_aa: CASSPGDRTYEQYF